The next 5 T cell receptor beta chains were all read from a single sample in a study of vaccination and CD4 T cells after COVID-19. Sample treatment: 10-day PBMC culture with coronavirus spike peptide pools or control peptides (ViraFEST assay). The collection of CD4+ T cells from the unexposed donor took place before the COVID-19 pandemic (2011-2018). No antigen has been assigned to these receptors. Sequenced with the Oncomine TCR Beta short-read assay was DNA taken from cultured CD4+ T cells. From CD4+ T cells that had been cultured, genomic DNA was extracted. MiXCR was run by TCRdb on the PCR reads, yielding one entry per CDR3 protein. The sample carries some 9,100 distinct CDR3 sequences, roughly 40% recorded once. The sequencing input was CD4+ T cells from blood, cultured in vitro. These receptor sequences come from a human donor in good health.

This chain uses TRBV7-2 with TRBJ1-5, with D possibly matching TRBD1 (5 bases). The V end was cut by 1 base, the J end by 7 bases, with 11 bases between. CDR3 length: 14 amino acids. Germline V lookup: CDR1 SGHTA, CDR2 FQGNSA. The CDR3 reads CASSLDGGGQPQHF. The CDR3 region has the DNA TGTGCCAGCAGCTTAGATGGGGGAGGACAGCCCCAGCATTTT.

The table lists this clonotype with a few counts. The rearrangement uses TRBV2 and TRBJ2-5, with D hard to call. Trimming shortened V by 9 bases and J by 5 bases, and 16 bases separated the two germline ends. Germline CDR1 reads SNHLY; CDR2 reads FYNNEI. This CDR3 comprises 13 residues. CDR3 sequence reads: CASLPSRWETQYF. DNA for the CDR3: TGTGCCAGTCTCCCCTCAAGGTGGGAGACCCAGTACTTC. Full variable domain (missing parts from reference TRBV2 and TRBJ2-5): EPEVTQTPSHQVTQMGQEVILRCVPISNHLYFYWYRQILGQKVEFLVSFYNNEISEKSEIFDDQFSVERPDGSNFTLKIRSTKLEDSAMYFCASLPSRWETQYFGPGTRLLVL.

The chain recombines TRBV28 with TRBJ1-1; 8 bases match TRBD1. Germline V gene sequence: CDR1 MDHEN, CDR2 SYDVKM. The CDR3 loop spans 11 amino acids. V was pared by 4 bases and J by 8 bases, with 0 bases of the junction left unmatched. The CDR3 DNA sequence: TGTGCCAGCAGTTGGGACAGGGAAGCTTTCTTT. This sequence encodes CASSWDREAFF.

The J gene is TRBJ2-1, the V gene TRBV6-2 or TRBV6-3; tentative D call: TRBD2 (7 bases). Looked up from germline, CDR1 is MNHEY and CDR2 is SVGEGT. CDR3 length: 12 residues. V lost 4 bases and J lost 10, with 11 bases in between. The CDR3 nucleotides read TGTGCCAGCAGTTGGACAGCGGGGGAGCAGTTCTTC. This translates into CASSWTAGEQFF.

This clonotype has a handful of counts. CDR3 nucleotide sequence: TGTGCCAGCAGCTTAGGGGACAGAAGATACTATGGCTACACCTTC. Translated: CASSLGDRRYYGYTF. The rearrangement links TRBV7-2 to TRBJ1-2, with 7 bases matching TRBD1. The V gene end was trimmed by 1 base and the J gene end by 3 bases; junction bases not matched to a gene: 5. Germline lookup yields CDR1 SGHTA and CDR2 FQGNSA. This CDR3 spans 15 amino acids.